The 14 T cell receptor beta chains given below trace back to one sample, sequenced in a study of graft-versus-host responses after intestinal transplantation. The method was immunoSEQ multiplex PCR; TCRdb's version includes in-frame clones alone and lacks a portion of them. The sample holds roughly 10,000 clones, about 35% seen once. With approximately 200,000 irradiated, violet-dye-labeled stimulator cells, approximately 200,000 CFSE-labeled responder cells were plated. The material sequenced was alloreactive CD8+ T cells from a mixed lymphocyte reaction culture, taken before intestinal transplant. The sample's subset: CFSE-low proliferating T cells sorted from roughly six-day pre-transplant mixed lymphocyte reaction (GvH or HvG direction). The receptors shown here come from a human patient who received an intestinal transplant.

This clone is medium-sized by share. This specimen includes other DNA sequences encoding the same CDR3. The J gene is TRBJ1-5, the V gene TRBV28, with D uncertain. CDR1 is MDHEN, CDR2 SYDVKM, per germline. V lost 6 bases to trimming and J lost 7 bases, with 10 bases between them. This CDR3 spans 12 amino acids. The chain's CDR3 is CASRAGSQPQHF. As DNA, the CDR3 is TGTGCCAGCAGGGCCGGGTCCCAGCCCCAGCATTTT.

This rearrangement joins TRBV1 to TRBJ2-7; TRBD1 reflects the table's D call only, with no check against the DNA. TRBV1 is assigned pseudogene status. The CDR3 extends over 17 amino acids. This chain's CDR3 is CTSSPRGHGVIPYEQYF. In DNA form, the CDR3 reads TGCACCAGCAGCCCCAGGGGCCACGGGGTTATCCCTTACGAGCAGTACTTC.

This clone was picked up a small number of times. This chain joins TRBV30 and TRBJ2-6; D is unresolved. Germline CDR1 reads GTSNPN; CDR2 reads SVGIG (reference sequence). The CDR3 spans 14 residues. V shed 2 bases and J shed 2 bases, with 7 bases lying between them. CDR3 region: CAWSLVAGANVLTF. CDR3 nucleotides: TGTGCCTGGAGTTTAGTGGCTGGGGCCAACGTCCTGACTTTC.

V usage is TRBV6-5 and J usage is TRBJ2-7; D perhaps matches TRBD2 (6 bases). Trimming left V 2 bases short and J 2 bases short, with 16 bases between. Germline V gives CDR1 MNHEY, CDR2 SVGAGI. The CDR3 loop spans 16 amino acids. As DNA, the CDR3 is TGTGCCAGCAGTTACAGCTTCGGACTATACGCCTACGAGCAGTACTTC. Residues: CASSYSFGLYAYEQYF.

The rearrangement joins TRBV4-1 to TRBJ2-7; D gene ambiguous. V lost 0 bases and J lost 7, with 7 bases in between. Looked up from germline, CDR1 is MGHRA and CDR2 is YSYEKL. There are 12 residues in the CDR3. In nucleotides, the CDR3 is TGCGCCAGCAGCCAAGATCTACGGGAGCAGTACTTC. Translation gives CASSQDLREQYF.

V is TRBV5-1 and J is TRBJ1-1; D possibly corresponds to TRBD1 (6 bases). The germline V gene encodes CDR1 SGHRS and CDR2 YFSETQ. CDR3 size: 14 residues. Trimming shortened V by 3 bases and J by 4 bases, and 13 bases separated the two germline ends. In DNA, the CDR3 is TGCGCCAGCAGCTCCCAGGGGCGGAGCACTGAAGCTTTCTTT. The encoded protein is CASSSQGRSTEAFF.

This clone was detected only a few times. The chain has TRBV19 and TRBJ1-2; 7 bases align to TRBD1. Germline assignment: CDR1 LNHDA and CDR2 SQIVND (reference sequence). Trimming took 4 bases from V and 4 from J; bases not matched to a gene: 3. The CDR3 has 13 amino acids. In DNA, the CDR3 is TGTGCCAGTAGTACACAGGGGAGCTATGGCTACACCTTC. Encoded protein: CASSTQGSYGYTF.

The table lists this clone with a few counts. The chain combines TRBV4-2 with TRBJ2-7; 8 bases agree with TRBD2. The germline gives CDR1 LGHNA, CDR2 YNFKEQ. The CDR3 extends over 15 amino acids. The V gene end was trimmed by 3 bases and the J gene end by 2 bases; junction bases not matched to a gene: 6. The CDR3, as DNA: TGTGCCAGCAGCCATGTCGCGGGAGGCGCCTACGAGCAGTACTTC. Protein product: CASSHVAGGAYEQYF.

This clone was observed a handful of times. This chain uses TRBV6-6 with TRBJ2-1, with D unresolved. This CDR3 has 16 residues. V was shortened by 0 bases and J by 2 bases, with 11 bases between the two germline ends. CDR1 is MNHNY, CDR2 SVGAGI, per germline (reference sequence). The CDR3 bases are TGTGCCAGCAGTTACTCGGTTAGTCTCCCCTACAATGAGCAGTTCTTC. This sequence encodes CASSYSVSLPYNEQFF.

In DNA form, the CDR3 reads TGTGCCAGCAGTTGGCCTGGGGGGACTGAAGCTTTCTTT. It specifies CASSWPGGTEAFF. This sequence joins TRBV13 and TRBJ1-1; a weak D match, TRBD1 (5 bases). Germline V lookup: CDR1 PRHDT, CDR2 FYEKMQ (reference sequence). This CDR3 spans 13 amino acids. The V and J ends lost 6 bases and 5 bases respectively, with 13 bases between them.

The chain combines TRBV19 with TRBJ2-1, with TRBD1 identical over 9 bases. CDR3 length: 15 residues. V lost 7 bases to trimming and J lost 4 bases; unmatched junction nucleotides: 8. From germline, CDR1 is LNHDA and CDR2 SQIVND (reference sequence). The CDR3 here is CASNLRTGAYNEQFF. The CDR3 DNA reads as TGTGCCAGTAACTTGAGGACAGGGGCGTACAATGAGCAGTTCTTC.

This clone showed up just a few times. The rearrangement links TRBV7-9 to TRBJ2-7; 8 nucleotides agree with TRBD1. Trimming took 3 bases from V and 3 from J; bases not matched to a gene: 4. The CDR3 consists of 14 residues. The germline V gene has CDR1 SEHNR and CDR2 FQNEAQ (reference sequence). The CDR3 DNA is TGTGCCAGCAGCTTGACAGGGGCCAACTACGAGCAGTACTTC. It is translated as CASSLTGANYEQYF.

This clone counts as medium-sized. The CDR3 DNA is TGTGCCAGCTCACGAGGGGGCAGCTCCTACGAGCAGTACTTC. As protein: CASSRGGSSYEQYF. The chain employs TRBV18 and TRBJ2-7; 7 bases agree with TRBD1. Germline lookup yields CDR1 KGHSH and CDR2 LQKENI. This CDR3 is built from 14 residues. V lost 4 bases to trimming and J lost 0 bases; unmatched junction nucleotides: 3. Together with reference TRBV18 and TRBJ2-7, the CDR3 gives the full variable domain: NAGVMQNPRHLVRRRGQEARLRCSPMKGHSHVYWYRQLPEEGLKFMVYLQKENIIDESGMPKERFSAEFPKEGPSILRIQQVVRGDSAAYFCASSRGGSSYEQYFGPGTRLTVT.

The chain is built from TRBV5-6 and TRBJ2-1; possibly TRBD1 for D (6 bases). Germline V lookup: CDR1 SGHDT, CDR2 YYEEEE. The CDR3 is made up of 13 amino acids. The germline V and J ends were trimmed by 0 bases and 10 bases, with 11 bases remaining between them. The CDR3 is CASSLAGGTEQFF. In DNA, the CDR3 is TGTGCCAGCAGCTTGGCCGGTGGGACAGAGCAGTTCTTC.